This is a list of T cell receptor beta chains from one sample in a study of cytomegalovirus exposure and HLA in healthy donors. The data were produced by immunoSEQ multiplex PCR, yet TCRdb's version contains in-frame clones alone and is incomplete. This table holds almost 200,000 clones, around 80% found once. Sequenced sample: PBMCs. The source of these receptors is a man younger than 40 in good health and CMV-seronegative. Each CDR3 is given with its conserved first and last residue. A D gene is named only where the DNA matches it firmly. Expanded clones are given a class, and other clones once, few, many or no size at all.

v_gene: TRBV10-1
j_gene: TRBJ1-1
abundance: NA
d_gene: NA
CDR3aa: CASSESFEGADYTEAFF
CDR3nt: TGCGCCAGCAGTGAGTCTTTTGAAGGGGCCGATTACACTGAAGCTTTCTTT

v_gene: TRBV7-9
j_gene: TRBJ2-3
abundance: NA
d_gene: TRBD1
CDR3aa: CASSPRDRRTDTQYF
CDR3nt: TGTGCCAGCAGCCCCCGGGACAGACGCACAGATACGCAGTATTTT

v_gene: TRBV2
j_gene: TRBJ2-1
abundance: NA
d_gene: NA
CDR3aa: CASSEAQYNEQFF
CDR3nt: TGTGCCAGCAGTGAAGCGCAGTACAATGAGCAGTTCTTC

v_gene: TRBV19
j_gene: TRBJ1-1
abundance: NA
d_gene: NA
CDR3aa: CASMYRNTEAFF
CDR3nt: TGTGCCAGTATGTATAGGAACACTGAAGCTTTCTTT

v_gene: TRBV27
j_gene: TRBJ1-5
abundance: few
d_gene: NA
CDR3aa: CASSSRSNQPQHF
CDR3nt: TGTGCCAGCAGTTCCAGAAGCAATCAGCCCCAGCATTTT

v_gene: TRBV7-9
j_gene: TRBJ2-1
abundance: NA
d_gene: TRBD1
CDR3aa: CASSLKQGALEQFF
CDR3nt: TGTGCCAGCAGCCTAAAACAGGGGGCGTTAGAGCAGTTCTTC

v_gene: TRBV4-2
j_gene: TRBJ2-2
abundance: NA
d_gene: TRBD2
CDR3aa: CASSQGLAGAVATGELFF
CDR3nt: TGTGCCAGCAGCCAGGGACTAGCGGGAGCGGTAGCCACCGGGGAGCTGTTTTTT

v_gene: TRBV20-1
j_gene: TRBJ2-1
abundance: NA
d_gene: NA
CDR3aa: CSAPSGNEQFF
CDR3nt: TGCAGTGCTCCCTCCGGCAATGAGCAGTTCTTC

v_gene: TRBV6-1
j_gene: TRBJ2-5
abundance: once
d_gene: TRBD1
CDR3aa: CASSEGLIWTGQGRETQYF
CDR3nt: TGTGCCAGCAGTGAAGGCTTGATTTGGACCGGACAGGGGAGAGAGACCCAGTACTTC

v_gene: TRBV30
j_gene: TRBJ1-2
abundance: NA
d_gene: NA
CDR3aa: CAWSVLRGARGYTF
CDR3nt: TGTGCCTGGAGTGTACTCCGGGGGGCGCGTGGCTACACCTTC

v_gene: TRBV7-3
j_gene: TRBJ2-1
abundance: once
d_gene: NA
CDR3aa: CASSLSNSYNEQFF
CDR3nt: TGTGCCAGCAGCTTGTCCAACTCCTACAATGAGCAGTTCTTC

v_gene: TRBV5-1
j_gene: TRBJ1-4
abundance: NA
d_gene: NA
CDR3aa: CASSPLQGQGEKLFF
CDR3nt: TGCGCCAGCAGCCCCTTACAGGGCCAGGGTGAAAAACTGTTTTTT

v_gene: TRBV10-2
j_gene: TRBJ2-7
abundance: NA
d_gene: TRBD2
CDR3aa: CASSHTGTSKQWEQYF
CDR3nt: TGCGCCAGCAGCCACACCGGGACTAGTAAACAGTGGGAGCAGTACTTC

v_gene: TRBV10-3
j_gene: TRBJ2-7
abundance: NA
d_gene: NA
CDR3aa: CAISESTRTYEQYF
CDR3nt: TGTGCCATCAGTGAGTCGACTCGGACCTACGAGCAGTACTTC

v_gene: TRBV15
j_gene: TRBJ1-1
abundance: NA
d_gene: NA
CDR3aa: CATSNRSNTEAFF
CDR3nt: TGTGCCACCAGCAACAGATCGAACACTGAAGCTTTCTTT

v_gene: TRBV27
j_gene: TRBJ2-7
abundance: NA
d_gene: NA
CDR3aa: CASSLERGPYEQYF
CDR3nt: TGTGCCAGCAGTTTGGAAAGGGGTCCCTACGAGCAGTACTTC

v_gene: TRBV2
j_gene: TRBJ2-1
abundance: NA
d_gene: TRBD2
CDR3aa: CAGLAASSYNEQFF
CDR3nt: TGTGCCGGACTAGCGGCGAGCTCCTACAATGAGCAGTTCTTC